The present TCR beta chain was sequenced within a study of response to subunit inactivated influenza vaccine. Study-wide results and caveats: It was suggested by the authors that few new T cells are recruited by each seasonal influenza vaccination.

V was shortened by 8 bases and J by 6 bases, with 17 bases between the two germline ends. The CDR3 contains 14 residues. The germline CDR1 and CDR2 sequences are GTSNPN and SVGIG (reference sequence). Comments on this clonotype: Its antigen is not known.

TCRdb reprocessed the RT-PCR reads via MiXCR and lists one record per CDR3 protein. The sample holds about 700,000 distinct CDR3 sequences, roughly 14% seen once. Specimen: PBMCs from blood, collected 14 days before vaccination. The chain has TRBV30 and TRBJ1-6; weak D call: TRBD1 (5 bases). The receptor was derived from a man between 45 and 60 years old who received an inactivated influenza vaccine. Written as DNA, the CDR3 is TGTGCCGGCTCCGGTCAGGGTGCTAATTCACCCCTCCACTTT. Protein sequence: CAGSGQGANSPLHF.